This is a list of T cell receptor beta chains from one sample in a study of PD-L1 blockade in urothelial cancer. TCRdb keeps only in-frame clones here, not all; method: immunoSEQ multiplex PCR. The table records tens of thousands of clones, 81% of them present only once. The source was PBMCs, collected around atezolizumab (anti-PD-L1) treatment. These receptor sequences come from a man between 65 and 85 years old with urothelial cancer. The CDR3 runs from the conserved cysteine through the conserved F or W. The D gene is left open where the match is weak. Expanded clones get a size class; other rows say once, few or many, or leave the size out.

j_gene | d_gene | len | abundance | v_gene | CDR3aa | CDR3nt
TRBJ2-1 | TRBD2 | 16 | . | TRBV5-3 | CARNLGCAGGPNEQFF | TGTGCCAGAAACCTCGGTTGCGCGGGAGGGCCCAATGAGCAGTTCTTC
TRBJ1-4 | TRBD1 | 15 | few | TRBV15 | CATSSHRGVGEKLFF | TGTGCCACCAGCAGCCACAGGGGGGTAGGCGAAAAACTGTTTTTT
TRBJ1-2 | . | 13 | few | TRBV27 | CASSYAGSYGYTF | TGTGCCAGCAGTTATGCGGGTTCCTATGGCTACACCTTC
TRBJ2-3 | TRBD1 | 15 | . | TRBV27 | CASSNRGSRTDTQYF | TGTGCCAGCAGTAACAGGGGGTCCCGCACAGATACGCAGTATTTT
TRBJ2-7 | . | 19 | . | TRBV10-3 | CAISESKEIGTGSRHEQYF | TGTGCCATCAGTGAGTCGAAAGAGATCGGTACAGGGAGTCGCCACGAGCAGTACTTC
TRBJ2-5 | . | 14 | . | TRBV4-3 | CASSQDITVETQYF | TGCGCCAGCAGCCAAGATATTACAGTCGAGACCCAGTACTTC
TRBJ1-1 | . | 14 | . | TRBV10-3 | CAISEPRVNTEAFF | TGTGCCATCAGTGAACCCAGGGTGAACACTGAAGCTTTCTTT
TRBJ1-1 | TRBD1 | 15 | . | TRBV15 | CATSRETGINTEAFF | TGTGCCACCAGCAGAGAGACAGGGATCAACACTGAAGCTTTCTTT
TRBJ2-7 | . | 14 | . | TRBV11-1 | CASSYPGTPYEQYF | TGTGCCAGCAGCTACCCCGGGACACCCTACGAGCAGTACTTC
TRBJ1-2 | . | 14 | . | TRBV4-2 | CASSQDSTAYGYTF | TGTGCCAGCAGCCAAGATTCGACAGCCTATGGCTACACCTTC
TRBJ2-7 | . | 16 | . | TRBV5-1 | CASSLAGGSQGNEQYF | TGCGCCAGCAGCTTGGCCGGAGGGAGCCAGGGTAACGAGCAGTACTTC
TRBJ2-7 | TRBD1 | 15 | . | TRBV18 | CASSPGTGVSYEQYF | TGTGCCAGCTCACCCGGGACAGGGGTTTCCTACGAGCAGTACTTC
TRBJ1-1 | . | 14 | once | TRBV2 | CASSVENVDTEAFF | TGTGCCAGCAGTGTCGAGAATGTCGACACTGAAGCTTTCTTT
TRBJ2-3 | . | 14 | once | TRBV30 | CAWAGGPFTDTQYF | TGTGCCTGGGCCGGCGGGCCGTTCACAGATACGCAGTATTTT
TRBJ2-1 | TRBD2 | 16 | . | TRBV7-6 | CASSSSQPGLAKEQFF | TGTGCCAGCAGCTCCAGCCAGCCGGGACTAGCCAAAGAGCAGTTCTTC
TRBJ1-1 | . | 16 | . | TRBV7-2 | CASSLAGAGVRTEAFF | TGTGCCAGCAGCTTAGCGGGGGCAGGGGTAAGGACTGAAGCTTTCTTT
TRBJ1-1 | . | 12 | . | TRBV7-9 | CASRTGNTEAFF | TGTGCCAGCAGGACAGGGAACACTGAAGCTTTCTTT
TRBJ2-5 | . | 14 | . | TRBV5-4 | CASSLTGVQETQYF | TGTGCCAGCAGTCTGACCGGGGTCCAAGAGACCCAGTACTTC
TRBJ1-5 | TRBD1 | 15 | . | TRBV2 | CASRSRDSLYQPQHF | TGTGCCAGCAGAAGCCGGGACAGCCTTTATCAGCCCCAGCATTTT
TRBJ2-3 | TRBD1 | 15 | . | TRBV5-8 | CASSPGTGVPDTQYF | TGTGCCAGCAGCCCCGGGACAGGGGTCCCAGATACGCAGTATTTT
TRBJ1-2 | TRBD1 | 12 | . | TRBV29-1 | CSVQGAREGYTF | TGCAGCGTACAGGGGGCTAGGGAAGGCTACACCTTC
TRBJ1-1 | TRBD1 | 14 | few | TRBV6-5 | CASSSGTGNTEAFF | TGTGCCAGCAGCTCAGGGACAGGGAACACTGAAGCTTTCTTT
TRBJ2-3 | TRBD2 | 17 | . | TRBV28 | CASSLELAGGRADTQYF | TGTGCCAGCAGTTTGGAACTAGCGGGAGGGCGAGCAGATACGCAGTATTTT
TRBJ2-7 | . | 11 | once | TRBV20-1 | CSASSSYEQYF | TGCAGTGCCTCGAGCTCCTACGAGCAGTACTTC
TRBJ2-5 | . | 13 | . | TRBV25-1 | CATTGFNQETQYF | TGTGCCACGACTGGGTTTAACCAAGAGACCCAGTACTTC
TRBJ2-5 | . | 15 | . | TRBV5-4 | CASSFGYGDQETQYF | TGTGCCAGCAGCTTTGGTTACGGGGATCAAGAGACCCAGTACTTC
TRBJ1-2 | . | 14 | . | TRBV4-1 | CASSRDYTNYGYTF | TGCGCCAGCAGCCGAGATTACACTAACTATGGCTACACCTTC
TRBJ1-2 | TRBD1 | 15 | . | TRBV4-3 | CASSRDRGYGYGYTF | TGCGCCAGCAGCCGAGACAGGGGTTACGGCTATGGCTACACCTTC
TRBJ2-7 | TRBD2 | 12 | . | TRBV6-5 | CASGTSRGEQYF | TGTGCCAGTGGGACTAGCCGGGGCGAGCAGTACTTC
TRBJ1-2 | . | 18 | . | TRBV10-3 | CAISGAGGYPPDSYGYTF | TGTGCCATCAGTGGGGCGGGGGGGTACCCTCCGGACTCCTATGGCTACACCTTC
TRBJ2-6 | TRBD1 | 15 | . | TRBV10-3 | CAISTGGSGANVLTF | TGTGCCATCAGCACAGGGGGCTCTGGGGCCAACGTCCTGACTTTC
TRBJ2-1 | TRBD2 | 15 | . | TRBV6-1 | CASSLAGSSYNEQFF | TGTGCCAGCAGTCTAGCGGGCAGCTCCTACAATGAGCAGTTCTTC
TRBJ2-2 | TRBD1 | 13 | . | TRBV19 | CASSRTGTGELFF | TGTGCCAGTAGTCGGACAGGGACCGGGGAGCTGTTTTTT
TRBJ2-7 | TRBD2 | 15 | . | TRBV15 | CATSSGRGNTYEQYF | TGTGCCACCAGCAGCGGGAGGGGGAATACCTACGAGCAGTACTTC
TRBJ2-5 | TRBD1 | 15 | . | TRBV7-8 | CASNLATGVSETQYF | TGTGCCAGCAACCTCGCGACAGGGGTCTCGGAGACCCAGTACTTC